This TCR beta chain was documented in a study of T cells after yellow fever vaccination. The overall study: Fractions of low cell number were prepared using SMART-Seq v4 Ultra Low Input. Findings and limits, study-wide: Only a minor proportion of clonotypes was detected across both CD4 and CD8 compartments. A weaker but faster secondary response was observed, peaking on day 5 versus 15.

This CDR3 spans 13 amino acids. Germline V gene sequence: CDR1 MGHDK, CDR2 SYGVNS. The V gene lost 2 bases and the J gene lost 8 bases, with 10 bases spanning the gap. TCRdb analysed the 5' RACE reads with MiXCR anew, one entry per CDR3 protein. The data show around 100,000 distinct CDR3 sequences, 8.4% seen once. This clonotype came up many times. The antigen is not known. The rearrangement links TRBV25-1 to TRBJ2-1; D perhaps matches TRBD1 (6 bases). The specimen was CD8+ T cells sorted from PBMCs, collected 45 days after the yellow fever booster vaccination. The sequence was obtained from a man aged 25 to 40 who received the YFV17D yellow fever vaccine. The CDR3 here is CASSEDRLYEQFF. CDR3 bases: TGTGCCAGCAGTGAAGACAGGCTCTATGAGCAGTTCTTC.